Listed below are T cell receptor beta chains from one sample, sequenced in a study of blood T cells in healthy people across ages. TCRdb itself ran the 5' RACE reads through MiXCR, one entry per CDR3 protein. This sample has approximately 800,000 distinct CDR3 sequences; around 34% occur once, and the top ten carry 10% to 15%. Specimen: blood. The receptors shown here come from a man between 18 and 35 years old in good health. The CDR3 runs from the conserved cysteine through the conserved F or W. The D gene is left open where the match is weak. The listing skips clone size in some rows; elsewhere it reads once, few, many or a size class.

V	size	D	J	CDR3	DNA
TRBV7-2	few	TRBD1	TRBJ1-1	CASIGDRGANTEAFF	TGTGCCAGCATTGGAGACAGGGGTGCGAACACTGAAGCTTTCTTT
TRBV7-9	.	.	TRBJ2-6	CASSQNSAGANVLTF	TGTGCCAGCAGCCAAAATTCAGCTGGGGCCAACGTCCTGACTTTC
TRBV12-3/TRBV12-4	.	.	TRBJ1-2	CASSFGAASYGYTF	TGTGCCAGCAGTTTTGGGGCCGCTTCCTATGGCTACACCTTC
TRBV4-1	few	.	TRBJ1-6	CASSQDTTGERASSYNSPLHF	TGCGCCAGCAGCCAAGATACGACCGGGGAAAGGGCCAGCTCCTATAATTCACCCCTCCACTTT
TRBV7-2	few	TRBD1	TRBJ2-3	CASSIWARDRGVTDTQYF	TGTGCCAGCAGCATTTGGGCCAGGGACAGGGGGGTCACAGATACGCAGTATTTT
TRBV15	once	.	TRBJ2-1	CATSRDIGGEETQFF	TGTGCCACCAGCAGAGATATTGGGGGAGAAGAGACCCAGTTCTTC
TRBV28	.	.	TRBJ2-2	CATTGRGPNTGELFF	TGTGCCACCACCGGTAGAGGTCCGAACACCGGGGAGCTGTTTTTT
TRBV3-1	.	.	TRBJ2-7	CASSHSAGGEQYF	TGTGCCAGCAGCCACTCCGCCGGAGGCGAGCAGTACTTC
TRBV6-1	.	.	TRBJ2-7	CASTGTYEQYF	TGTGCCAGCACTGGAACCTACGAGCAGTACTTC
TRBV7-3	.	.	TRBJ2-5	CASSFSHQETQYF	TGTGCCAGCAGCTTTTCACACCAAGAGACCCAGTACTTC
TRBV19	few	.	TRBJ1-2	CASEGYRNYGYTF	TGTGCCTCCGAGGGGTACAGAAACTATGGCTACACCTTC
TRBV20-1	few	TRBD2	TRBJ2-3	CSASGLAGGQTFTDTQYF	TGCAGTGCTAGCGGACTAGCGGGGGGCCAGACGTTCACAGATACGCAGTATTTT
TRBV7-2	many	.	TRBJ2-5	CASSPSSAGTQYF	TGTGCCAGCAGCCCCTCTTCTGCGGGGACCCAGTACTTC
TRBV6-5	many	TRBD1	TRBJ2-7	CASSYGQGTYEQYF	TGTGCCAGCAGTTACGGACAGGGAACCTACGAGCAGTACTTC
TRBV16	.	TRBD1	TRBJ1-5	CASRFRTGVVGNQPQHF	TGTGCCAGCAGATTTAGGACAGGCGTCGTGGGCAATCAGCCCCAGCATTTT
TRBV5-1	.	.	TRBJ1-1	CASSSGGLGVMNTEAFF	TGCGCCAGCAGCTCCGGTGGCTTGGGCGTTATGAACACTGAAGCTTTCTTT
TRBV30	few	.	TRBJ1-2	CAHTVGALEHGYTF	TGTGCCCACACTGTCGGGGCCCTGGAACATGGCTACACCTTC
TRBV10-3	.	.	TRBJ2-3	CASRVRSWADTQYF	TGTGCCTCTCGAGTAAGATCCTGGGCAGATACGCAGTATTTT
TRBV5-1	many	.	TRBJ2-3	CASSRATSTDTQYF	TGCGCCAGCAGCCGGGCTACGTCCACAGATACGCAGTATTTT
TRBV29-1	.	.	TRBJ2-3	CSVAVDTQYF	TGCAGCGTTGCCGTGGATACGCAGTATTTT
TRBV12-3/TRBV12-4	many	TRBD1	TRBJ2-5	CASSFGQGIETQYF	TGTGCCAGCAGTTTCGGACAGGGGATAGAGACCCAGTACTTC
TRBV20-1	many	.	TRBJ1-1	CSGIREGAEAFF	TGCAGTGGTATCAGGGAAGGGGCAGAAGCTTTCTTT
TRBV30	.	.	TRBJ2-1	CAWSRVTRNNEQFF	TGTGCCTGGAGTCGCGTGACTCGAAACAATGAGCAGTTCTTC
TRBV10-3	few	.	TRBJ1-6	CAISEEQGGSYNSPLHF	TGTGCCATCAGTGAAGAGCAGGGAGGCTCCTATAATTCACCCCTCCACTTT
TRBV20-1	.	TRBD2	TRBJ2-3	CSAGPSGRADTQYF	TGCAGTGCCGGGCCTAGCGGGAGGGCAGATACGCAGTATTTT
TRBV5-1	.	.	TRBJ1-1	CTSSSRGSEAFF	TGCACCAGCAGCTCCCGGGGTTCCGAAGCTTTCTTT
TRBV12-3/TRBV12-4	.	TRBD2	TRBJ2-3	CASIDGTIGTDTQYF	TGTGCCAGCATCGACGGGACTATCGGCACAGATACGCAGTATTTT
TRBV4-2	.	.	TRBJ1-2	CASSQDPGYGYTF	TGTGCCAGCAGCCAAGATCCAGGGTATGGCTACACCTTC
TRBV20-1	.	.	TRBJ1-5	CSAREGNSNQPQHF	TGCAGTGCTAGGGAGGGGAATAGCAATCAGCCCCAGCATTTT
TRBV7-6	.	TRBD2	TRBJ2-3	CASSRAGGPADTQYF	TGTGCCAGCAGTCGCGCGGGGGGGCCGGCAGATACGCAGTATTTT
TRBV20-1	.	.	TRBJ2-7	CSARDFYEQYF	TGCAGTGCTAGGGATTTCTACGAGCAGTACTTC
TRBV5-1	.	TRBD1	TRBJ1-1	CASSELTGMNTEAFF	TGCGCCAGCAGCGAGCTGACAGGGATGAACACTGAAGCTTTCTTT
TRBV14	few	.	TRBJ1-1	CASSQLNPEAFF	TGTGCCAGCAGCCAGCTAAACCCTGAAGCTTTCTTT
TRBV4-3	.	.	TRBJ1-2	CASSQDSIGGSNYGYTF	TGCGCCAGCAGCCAAGATTCTATCGGTGGCAGCAACTATGGCTACACCTTC
TRBV20-1	.	TRBD1	TRBJ2-1	CSARDFGTELGEQFF	TGCAGTGCTAGAGATTTCGGGACAGAGTTGGGTGAGCAGTTCTTC
TRBV4-3	few	.	TRBJ2-7	CASSQFSGDSSYEQYF	TGCGCCAGCAGCCAATTCTCGGGTGACAGCTCCTACGAGCAGTACTTC
TRBV19	.	TRBD2	TRBJ2-1	CATWGLDLNEQFF	TGTGCCACCTGGGGACTAGATCTCAATGAGCAGTTCTTC
TRBV5-6	few	.	TRBJ1-6	CASSFSGISNSPLHF	TGTGCCAGCAGCTTTTCCGGGATCTCGAATTCACCCCTCCACTTT
TRBV4-1	few	.	TRBJ1-2	CASSQVGRRFGYTF	TGCGCCAGCAGCCAAGTGGGGCGGCGCTTTGGCTACACCTTC
TRBV6-6	.	.	TRBJ2-4	CASMGEQLAKNIQYF	TGTGCCAGCATGGGGGAGCAACTAGCCAAAAACATTCAGTACTTC
TRBV5-1	.	TRBD1	TRBJ2-5	CASSAEQGEETQYF	TGCGCCAGCAGCGCGGAGCAGGGGGAAGAGACCCAGTACTTC
TRBV20-1	few	.	TRBJ2-1	CSARPPFNEQFF	TGCAGTGCTAGGCCTCCTTTTAATGAGCAGTTCTTC
TRBV24-1	.	TRBD1	TRBJ2-5	CATSEPGQGYGEQYF	TGTGCCACCAGTGAACCGGGACAGGGGTATGGGGAGCAGTACTTC
TRBV4-3	few	TRBD1	TRBJ1-1	CASSQDQGAKRTEAFF	TGCGCCAGCAGCCAAGATCAGGGGGCGAAGAGGACTGAAGCTTTCTTT
TRBV29-1	few	TRBD2	TRBJ2-3	CSVGPRLAADTQYF	TGCAGCGTTGGCCCTCGACTAGCCGCAGATACGCAGTATTTT
TRBV14	.	TRBD1	TRBJ2-3	CASSQNGQGPRTDTQYF	TGTGCCAGCAGCCAGAATGGACAGGGGCCGCGCACAGATACGCAGTATTTT
TRBV6-6	few	TRBD2	TRBJ2-3	CASSLPLAGGADTQYF	TGTGCCAGCAGTCTCCCACTAGCGGGGGGCGCAGATACGCAGTATTTT
TRBV20-1	.	.	TRBJ1-1	CSARGLTVNTEAFF	TGCAGTGCTAGAGGCTTGACAGTGAACACTGAAGCTTTCTTT
TRBV12-3/TRBV12-4	few	.	TRBJ1-2	CASRQGMRGYTF	TGTGCCAGCAGGCAGGGGATGCGTGGCTACACCTTC
TRBV10-3	many	TRBD1	TRBJ1-2	CAISALDRVDGYTF	TGTGCCATCAGTGCCCTAGACAGGGTTGACGGCTACACCTTC
TRBV20-1	few	.	TRBJ1-4	CSANRGAGGEKLFF	TGCAGTGCTAACCGCGGGGCGGGCGGTGAAAAACTGTTTTTT
TRBV6-2/TRBV6-3	.	.	TRBJ2-1	CASIGSTGQARNEQFF	TGTGCCAGCATAGGGTCCACCGGTCAGGCGAGGAATGAGCAGTTCTTC